This TCR beta chain was captured in a study of a mutant IDH1 vaccine in newly diagnosed glioma. Study at large: Patients were started on vaccination 4-6 weeks after radiotherapy alone, or with temozolomide cycles. V12 took place at week 35, and V13 at week 47.

Trimming took 5 bases from V and 4 from J; bases not matched to a gene: 8. CDR3 size: 16 residues. CDR1 and CDR2 from the germline V gene are SEHNR and FQNEAQ (reference sequence). A remark on this clone: Its antigen is as yet unknown.

Time point reported: week 47, end of study. Doses comprised 300 ug of mutant IDH1 20-mer peptide each, plus topical imiquimod. The method was immunoSEQ multiplex PCR; TCRdb's version includes in-frame clones alone and lacks a portion of them. The sample carries about 59,000 clones, 80% to 85% recorded once. Study results and caveats: No link was apparently found between pseudoprogression and changes in top peripheral T cell clonotypes.

Sequencing used PBMCs, obtained from a glioma patient whose treatment included an IDH1 peptide vaccine. J is TRBJ1-4 and V is TRBV7-9, with TRBD1 matching 9 bases. The sequence was obtained from a man in his thirties or forties with glioma. The CDR3 loop is CASSPQKGQGNEKLFF. CDR3 coding DNA: TGTGCCAGCAGCCCCCAGAAGGGACAGGGTAATGAAAAACTGTTTTTT. The entire variable domain, with the rest obtained from reference TRBV7-9 and TRBJ1-4, is as follows: DTGVSQNPRHKITKRGQNVTFRCDPISEHNRLYWYRQTLGQGPEFLTYFQNEAQLEKSRLLSDRFSAERPKGSFSTLEIQRTEQGDSAMYLCASSPQKGQGNEKLFFGSGTQLSVL.